This T cell receptor beta chain was sequenced for a study of T cell responses to AZD1222 COVID-19 vaccine (dated by TCRdb to 2020 to 2022). For context, the study as a whole: Because spike-specific TCR depth and breadth did not differ between the two schedules, AZD1222 recipients who got a second dose at roughly 4 weeks were pooled with those who got a second dose at roughly 12 weeks. TCR sequencing was performed for 230 to 250 trial participants, of whom about 200 were given two doses of AZD1222 and 26 were given two doses of MenACWY control vaccine. Enrollment into the trials was organized by age into subgroups of 18-55, 56-69 and 70-plus years, and those subgroups contained approximately 150, 30 and 60 TCR-sequenced participants, respectively.

The CDR3 regions of human TCRbeta chains were subjected to immunosequencing. Regarding the original processing steps: Repertoire TCRs were checked for matches against a reference library of SARS-CoV-2-specific TCRs that had been generated using the MIRA antigen-specificity platform. Breadth meant the fraction of unique TCRs that were SARS-CoV-2-associated, whereas depth meant the fraction of total T cells that were SARS-CoV-2-associated. Using the MIRA data, every spike-specific TCR was mapped to the spike region that the TCR reacted to and assigned to either a CD4 or a CD8 class. Log10-transformed breadth and depth values were compared by one-way ANOVA with Sidak's multiple comparisons tests. Not all clones reach the TCRdb copy of this immuneACCESS table, which keeps in-frame sequences only. Checked studies attribute under half of the gap to unresolved V genes and leave the rest unexplained. D and trimming come from the DNA, and the V and J calls and clone size come from that table. This sample holds 150,000 to 200,000 clones; 80% to 95% were observed only once. The ten top clones hold 8.5% to 12% of the sample.

As regards this clone: What this receptor recognizes is not known. No qualities accompany the bases; no much larger clone lies one base away.

The paper as a whole reports these results and caveats: After two AZD1222 doses, both the breadth and the depth of spike-specific TCRs were significantly higher than at day 0 and than in MenACWY recipients. Vaccine-associated CD4 TCRs spanned the whole spike protein, with dominant responses in regions 160-218 and 743-854. Only five to seven AZD1222 recipients were SARS-CoV-2 seropositive at baseline, limiting conclusions about previously exposed vaccinees. Because no day 14 peak-response samples were available, repertoires were characterized only after the peak T cell response. The 56-69-year group was small, and its depth increase did not reach significance, likely because of low power. Most participants were white British and females outnumbered males, and the authors suggested that clonal diversity may have been underestimated. Nearly half of unique spike-specific TCRs reportedly recognized epitopes outside regions mutated in the B.1.351 and B.1.1.7 variants.

The time point tag for this specimen amounts to: baseline before first vaccination. The vaccinee samples were drawn from two UK trials, COV001 and COV002, one of which was a single-blind randomized controlled phase 2/3 trial testing AZD1222 (ChAdOx1 nCoV-19) in healthy adults. Trial participant PBMC samples were collected at day 0 and day 28 after the second dose for TCRbeta chain sequencing. The clonotype comes from an adult in good health. The sample was peripheral blood, taken on day 0 of AZD1222 vaccination.

The bases are TGTGCCAGCAGGCGGACTAGCGGGGAGGCCGGGGAGCTGTTTTTT. This encodes CASRRTSGEAGELFF. This chain is built from TRBV11-2 and TRBJ2-2; 12 junctional bases match TRBD2. Including cysteine and phenylalanine, the CDR3 has 15 amino acids. The read is trimmed to its CDR3 DNA, 45 bases read in frame from base 1. Via the germline V gene, CDR1 is SGHAT and CDR2 FQNNGV. V has 6 bases trimmed and J has 6 bases trimmed; junction bases matching no gene number 5.